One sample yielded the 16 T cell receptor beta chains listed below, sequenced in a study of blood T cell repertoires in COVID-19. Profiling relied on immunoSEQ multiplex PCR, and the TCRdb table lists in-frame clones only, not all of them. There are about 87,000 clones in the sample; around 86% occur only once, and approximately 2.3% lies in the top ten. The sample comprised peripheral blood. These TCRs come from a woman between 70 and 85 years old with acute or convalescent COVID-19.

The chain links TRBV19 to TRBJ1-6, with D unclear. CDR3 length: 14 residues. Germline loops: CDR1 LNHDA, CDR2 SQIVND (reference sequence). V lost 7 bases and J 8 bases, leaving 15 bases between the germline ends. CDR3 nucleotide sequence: TGTGCCAGTAAGCCGCAGGCTATTCATTCACCCCTCCACTTT. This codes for CASKPQAIHSPLHF.

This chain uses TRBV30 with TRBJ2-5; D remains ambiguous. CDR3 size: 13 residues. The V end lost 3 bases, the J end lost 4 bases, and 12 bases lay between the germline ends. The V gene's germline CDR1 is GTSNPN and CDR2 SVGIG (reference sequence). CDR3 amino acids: CAWRRQVAETQYF. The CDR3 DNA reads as TGTGCCTGGAGGCGTCAGGTGGCAGAGACCCAGTACTTC.

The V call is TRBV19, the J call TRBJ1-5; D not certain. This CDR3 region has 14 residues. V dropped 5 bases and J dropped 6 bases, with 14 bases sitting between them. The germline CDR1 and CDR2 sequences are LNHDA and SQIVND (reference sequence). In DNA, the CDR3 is TGTGCCAGTAGTGACGGAGGGAGGGTTCAGCCCCAGCATTTT. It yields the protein CASSDGGRVQPQHF.

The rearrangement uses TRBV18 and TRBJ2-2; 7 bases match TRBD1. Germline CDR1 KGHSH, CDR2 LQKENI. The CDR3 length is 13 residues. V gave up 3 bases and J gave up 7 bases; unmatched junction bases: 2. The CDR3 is CASSPQGDGELFF. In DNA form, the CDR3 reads TGTGCCAGCTCACCCCAGGGGGACGGGGAGCTGTTTTTT.

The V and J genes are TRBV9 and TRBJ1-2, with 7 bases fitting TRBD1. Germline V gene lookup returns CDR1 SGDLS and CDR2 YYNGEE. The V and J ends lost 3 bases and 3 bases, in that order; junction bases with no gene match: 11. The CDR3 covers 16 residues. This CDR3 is CASSAPPGQVDYGYTF. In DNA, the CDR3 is TGTGCCAGCAGCGCGCCACCTGGACAGGTGGACTATGGCTACACCTTC.

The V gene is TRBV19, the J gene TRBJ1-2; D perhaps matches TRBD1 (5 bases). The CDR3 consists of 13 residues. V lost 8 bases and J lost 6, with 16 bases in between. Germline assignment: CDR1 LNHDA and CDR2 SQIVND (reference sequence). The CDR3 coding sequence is TGTGCCAGTGCTTTTCGGGGGATAGATGGCTACACCTTC. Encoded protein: CASAFRGIDGYTF.

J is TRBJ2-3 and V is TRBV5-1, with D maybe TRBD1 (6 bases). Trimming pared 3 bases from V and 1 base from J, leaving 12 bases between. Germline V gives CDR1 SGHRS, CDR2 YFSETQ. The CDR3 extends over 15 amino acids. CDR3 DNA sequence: TGCGCCAGCAGCTGGGGGCAGGCCGGCACAGATACGCAGTATTTT. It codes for CASSWGQAGTDTQYF. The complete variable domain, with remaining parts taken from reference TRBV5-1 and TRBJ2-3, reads KAGVTQTPRYLIKTRGQQVTLSCSPISGHRSVSWYQQTPGQGLQFLFEYFSETQRNKGNFPGRFSGRQFSNSRSEMNVSTLELGDSALYLCASSWGQAGTDTQYFGPGTRLTVL.

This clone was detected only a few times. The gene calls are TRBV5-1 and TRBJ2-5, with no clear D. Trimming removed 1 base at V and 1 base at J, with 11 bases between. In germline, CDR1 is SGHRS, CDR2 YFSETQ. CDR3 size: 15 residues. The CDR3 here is CASSLFSLVQETQYF. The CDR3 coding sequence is TGCGCCAGCAGCTTGTTTTCACTGGTCCAAGAGACCCAGTACTTC.

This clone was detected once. The CDR3 bases are TGTGCCAGCAGCTATGGGAGGGGGTCCATGAACACTGAAGCTTTCTTT. This sequence encodes CASSYGRGSMNTEAFF. The V and J genes are TRBV7-9 and TRBJ1-1; possibly TRBD1 for D (6 bases). Deletions cut 4 bases from V and 0 bases from J, with 15 bases between. Germline CDR1 reads SEHNR; CDR2 reads FQNEAQ (reference sequence). The length of the CDR3 is 16 residues. Complete variable domain (other parts from reference TRBV7-9 and TRBJ1-1): DTGVSQNPRHKITKRGQNVTFRCDPISEHNRLYWYRQTLGQGPEFLTYFQNEAQLEKSRLLSDRFSAERPKGSFSTLEIQRTEQGDSAMYLCASSYGRGSMNTEAFFGQGTRLTVV.

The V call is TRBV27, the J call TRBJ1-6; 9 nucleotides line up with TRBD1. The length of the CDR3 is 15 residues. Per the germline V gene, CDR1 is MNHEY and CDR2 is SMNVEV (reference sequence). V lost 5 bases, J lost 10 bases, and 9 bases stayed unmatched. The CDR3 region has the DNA TGTGCCAGCAGTATTTGGACAGGGGACGGGTCACCCCTCCACTTT. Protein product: CASSIWTGDGSPLHF.

The CDR3 here is CASRLWGQGQPQHF. Written as DNA, the CDR3 is TGTGCCAGCAGACTCTGGGGGCAGGGTCAGCCCCAGCATTTT. The genes are TRBV2 and TRBJ1-5, with D possibly being TRBD1 (6 bases). Germline CDR1 and CDR2: SNHLY and FYNNEI. Trimming removed 6 bases from V and 6 bases from J, with 15 bases in between. The length of the CDR3 is 14 residues.

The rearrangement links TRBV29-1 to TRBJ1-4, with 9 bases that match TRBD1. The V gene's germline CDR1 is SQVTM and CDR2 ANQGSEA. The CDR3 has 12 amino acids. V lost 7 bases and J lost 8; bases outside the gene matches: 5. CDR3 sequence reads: CSGGTGTEKLFF. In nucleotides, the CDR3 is TGCAGCGGCGGGACAGGGACGGAAAAACTGTTTTTT.

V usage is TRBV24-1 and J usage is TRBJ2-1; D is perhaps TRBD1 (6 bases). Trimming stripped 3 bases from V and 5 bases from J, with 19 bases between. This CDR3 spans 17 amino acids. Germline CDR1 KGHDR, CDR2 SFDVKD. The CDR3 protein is CATSDTAPGERDNEQFF. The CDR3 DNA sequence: TGTGCCACCAGTGATACCGCCCCAGGGGAGAGGGACAATGAGCAGTTCTTC.

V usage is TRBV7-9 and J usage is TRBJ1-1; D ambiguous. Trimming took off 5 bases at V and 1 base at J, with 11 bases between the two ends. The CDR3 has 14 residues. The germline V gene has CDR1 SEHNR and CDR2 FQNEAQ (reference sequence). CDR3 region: CASSAPPGNTEAFF. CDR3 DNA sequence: TGTGCCAGCAGCGCCCCGCCGGGGAACACTGAAGCTTTCTTT.

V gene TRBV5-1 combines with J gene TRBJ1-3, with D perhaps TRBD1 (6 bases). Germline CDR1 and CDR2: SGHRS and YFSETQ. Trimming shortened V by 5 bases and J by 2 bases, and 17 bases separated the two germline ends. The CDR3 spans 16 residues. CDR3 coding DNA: TGCGCCAGCAGGCGACAGGCTGCGGAGACTGGAAACACCATATATTTT. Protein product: CASRRQAAETGNTIYF. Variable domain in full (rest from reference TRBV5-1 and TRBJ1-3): KAGVTQTPRYLIKTRGQQVTLSCSPISGHRSVSWYQQTPGQGLQFLFEYFSETQRNKGNFPGRFSGRQFSNSRSEMNVSTLELGDSALYLCASRRQAAETGNTIYFGEGSWLTVV.

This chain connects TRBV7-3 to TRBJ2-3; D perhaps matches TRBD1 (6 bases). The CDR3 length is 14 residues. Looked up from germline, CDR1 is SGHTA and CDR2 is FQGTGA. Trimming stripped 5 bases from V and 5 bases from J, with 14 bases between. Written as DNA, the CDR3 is TGTGCCAGCAGCCGAATACCAGGGGAAGATACGCAGTATTTT. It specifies CASSRIPGEDTQYF.